This T cell receptor (beta chain) stems from a study of PD-1 and CTLA-4 blockade in melanoma. Profiled with immunoSEQ multiplex PCR; TCRdb holds only in-frame clones, not every one. The table shows fewer than 14,000 clones, with 80% to 90% occurring only once. The V segment lost 2 bases and the J segment 0 bases; nucleotides outside the gene matches: 6. This CDR3 spans 16 amino acids. Looked up from germline, CDR1 is KGHSH and CDR2 is LQKENI. The source of this sequence is a human donor with melanoma. The sample consisted of CD8+ T cells from peripheral blood, taken from a patient given anti-PD-1 treatment. This chain connects TRBV18 to TRBJ1-2; TRBD1 matches 7 bases. The CDR3 DNA follows: TGTGCCAGCTCACCAGAATCCGGGACAGCTAACTATGGCTACACCTTC. This gives the protein CASSPESGTANYGYTF.